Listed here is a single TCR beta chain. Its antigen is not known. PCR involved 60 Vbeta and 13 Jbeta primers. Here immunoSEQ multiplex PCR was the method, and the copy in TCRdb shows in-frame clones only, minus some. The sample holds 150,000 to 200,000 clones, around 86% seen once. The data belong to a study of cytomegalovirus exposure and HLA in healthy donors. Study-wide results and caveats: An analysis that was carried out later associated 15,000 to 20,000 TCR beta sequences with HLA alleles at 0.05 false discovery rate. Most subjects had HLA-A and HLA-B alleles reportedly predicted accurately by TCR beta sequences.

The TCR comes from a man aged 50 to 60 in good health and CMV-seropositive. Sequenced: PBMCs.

The CDR3 spells CASSLLAGGGEQFF. CDR3 bases: TGTGCCAGCAGCTTACTAGCGGGAGGGGGTGAGCAGTTCTTC. The chain has TRBV7-3 and TRBJ2-1; 12 bases are shared with TRBD2. Germline CDR1 and CDR2: SGHTA and FQGTGA. J gave up 9 bases and V 2 bases, and 2 bases lay outside the gene matches. The CDR3 covers 14 residues.